This entry lists 9 T cell receptor beta chains sequenced from one sample in a study of CD8 T cells in ankylosing spondylitis. MiXCR, run by TCRdb on the 5' RACE reads, gives a single entry per CDR3 protein. The sample lists more than 110,000 distinct CDR3 sequences, roughly 8% seen once, with roughly 8% in the top ten. Sequencing used synovial fluid, either unsorted or a sorted T cell fraction (not recorded which). These receptors were collected from a male donor with ankylosing spondylitis.

The table lists this clonotype with many counts. The CDR3 loop is CASSLAGINIQYF. The CDR3 bases are TGCGCCAGCAGCCTAGCGGGGATAAACATTCAGTACTTC. This chain connects TRBV4-1 to TRBJ2-4; 8 bases are shared with TRBD2. Looked up from germline, CDR1 is MGHRA and CDR2 is YSYEKL. This CDR3 region has 13 residues. With 4 bases clipped from V and 6 bases from J, the junction kept 2 bases outside the gene matches.

This chain joins TRBV12-3 or TRBV12-4 and TRBJ2-2, with a weak D call TRBD1 (5 bases). CDR3 length: 13 residues. The V gene lost 7 bases and the J gene lost 7 bases, with 13 bases spanning the gap. The CDR3 nucleotides read TGTGCCAGCAACCCCCGGACATTCGGGGAGCTGTTTTTT. Amino acids: CASNPRTFGELFF.

This chain joins TRBV6-1 and TRBJ1-4; D remains unclear. V gave up 4 bases and J gave up 7 bases, with 16 bases separating them. Germline V gene sequence: CDR1 MNHNS, CDR2 SASEGT. The CDR3 length is 15 residues. The DNA of the CDR3 is TGTGCCAGCAGTGGTCGGACGGGCGGTAGTGAAAAACTGTTTTTT. It yields the protein CASSGRTGGSEKLFF.

The rearrangement links TRBV7-2 to TRBJ2-7, with unresolved D. Trimming took 1 base from V and 5 from J, leaving 9 bases between them. CDR3 length: 13 residues. Germline CDR1 SGHTA, CDR2 FQGNSA. The CDR3 sequence: CASSLGYRDEQYF. For the CDR3, the DNA is TGTGCCAGCAGCTTAGGGTACAGAGACGAGCAGTACTTC.

The V gene is TRBV5-4, the J gene TRBJ1-1; 7 bases map to TRBD1. Germline V gene lookup returns CDR1 SGHNT and CDR2 YYREEE (reference sequence). The CDR3 covers 13 residues. V dropped 1 base and J dropped 8; count of bases not matched to a gene: 5. CDR3 amino acids: CASSLRTGAEAFF. The CDR3 DNA reads as TGTGCCAGCAGCTTGAGGACAGGCGCGGAAGCTTTCTTT.

This clonotype was seen many times. This chain connects TRBV5-1 to TRBJ1-1, with a tentative D call TRBD1 (5 bases). Trimming took 2 bases from V and 0 from J, leaving 8 bases between them. The CDR3 is 14 amino acids. Germline V CDR1 and CDR2: SGHRS, YFSETQ. The CDR3 here is CASSLDSMNTEAFF. CDR3 nucleotide sequence: TGCGCCAGCAGCTTAGACAGCATGAACACTGAAGCTTTCTTT.

This clonotype has ten or more counts. The rearrangement uses TRBV29-1 and TRBJ1-5; no firm D call. This CDR3 spans 14 amino acids. Germline V gene lookup returns CDR1 SQVTM and CDR2 ANQGSEA. The V and J ends lost 5 bases and 2 bases respectively, with 13 bases between them. CDR3 DNA: TGCAGCGTTTCCGAGGGTACGGGCAATCAGCCCCAGCATTTT. Protein sequence: CSVSEGTGNQPQHF.

This clonotype occurred many times. The V call is TRBV20-1, the J call TRBJ2-5; TRBD2 might be the D (5 bases). Germline V lookup: CDR1 DFQATT, CDR2 SNEGSKA (reference sequence). The CDR3 runs to 13 residues. V was cut by 3 bases and J by 4 bases, with 12 bases left in between. CDR3 in amino acids: CSARTAGLETQYF. CDR3 nucleotide sequence: TGCAGTGCTAGGACGGCGGGCCTAGAGACCCAGTACTTC.

There are many counts of this clonotype. The V and J genes are TRBV20-1 and TRBJ1-1; no reliable D call. The V end lost 2 bases, the J end lost 0 bases, and 13 bases lay between the germline ends. Germline lookup yields CDR1 DFQATT and CDR2 SNEGSKA (reference sequence). The CDR3 runs to 15 residues. This CDR3 reads CSARPTSSVNTEAFF. CDR3 DNA sequence: TGCAGTGCTAGACCCACCTCCAGCGTGAACACTGAAGCTTTCTTT.